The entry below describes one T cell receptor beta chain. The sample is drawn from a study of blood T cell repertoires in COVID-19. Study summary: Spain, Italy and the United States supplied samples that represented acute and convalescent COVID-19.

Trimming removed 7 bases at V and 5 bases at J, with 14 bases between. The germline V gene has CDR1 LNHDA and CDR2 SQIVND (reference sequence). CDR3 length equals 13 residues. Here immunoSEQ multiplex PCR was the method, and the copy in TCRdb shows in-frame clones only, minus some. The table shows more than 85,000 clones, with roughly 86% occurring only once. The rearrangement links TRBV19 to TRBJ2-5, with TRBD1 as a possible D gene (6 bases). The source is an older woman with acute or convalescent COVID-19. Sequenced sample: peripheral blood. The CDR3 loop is CASTGRGRETQYF. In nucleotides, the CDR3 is TGTGCCAGTACGGGCAGGGGACGGGAGACCCAGTACTTC.